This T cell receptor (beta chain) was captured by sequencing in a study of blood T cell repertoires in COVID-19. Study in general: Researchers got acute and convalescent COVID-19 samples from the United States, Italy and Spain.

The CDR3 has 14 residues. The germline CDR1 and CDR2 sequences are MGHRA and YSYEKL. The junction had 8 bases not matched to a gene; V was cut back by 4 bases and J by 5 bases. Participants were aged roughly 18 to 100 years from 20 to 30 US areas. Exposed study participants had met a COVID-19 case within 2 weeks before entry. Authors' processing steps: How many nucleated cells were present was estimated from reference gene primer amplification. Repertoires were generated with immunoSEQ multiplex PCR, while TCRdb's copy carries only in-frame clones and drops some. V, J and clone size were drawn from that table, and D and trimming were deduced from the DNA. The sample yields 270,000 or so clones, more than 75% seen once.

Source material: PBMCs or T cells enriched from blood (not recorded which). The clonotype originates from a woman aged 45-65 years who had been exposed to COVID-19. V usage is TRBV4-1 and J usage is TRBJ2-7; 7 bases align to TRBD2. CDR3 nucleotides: TGCGCCAGCAGCCCCTCGGGACTATACGACGAGCAGTACTTC. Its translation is CASSPSGLYDEQYF.